This T cell receptor beta chain emerged from a study of HIV-infected children after antiretroviral therapy interruption. Study-wide context: Interruption-arm samples span weeks 0, 12, interruption end (24 or 48), and about 3 years post-study. Samples from the continuous-treatment group were taken at weeks 0, 48 and 150. Findings and caveats of the study: A few patients showed more shared-triplet CDR3 clusters following treatment interruption.

The CDR3 spans 14 residues. V lost 5 bases and J lost 8, with 18 bases in between. Per germline, CDR1 SGHVS and CDR2 FNYEAQ. Unique molecular identifiers were included in an RNA-based 3' RACE TCR library. TCRdb called the 3' RACE reads again in MiXCR, with one record for every CDR3 protein. The sample contains 5,500 to 8,000 distinct CDR3 sequences, 16% of which appear only once. The treatment denotes: PENTA 11 planned treatment interruption arm or continuous ART arm. This clonotype was recorded at least ten times. No antigen is known for it. Source: CD45RO+ CD8+ T cells from PBMCs, pooled from several time points, taken from a donor given antiretroviral therapy, either interrupted or continuous. Subset defined: memory CD8+ CD45RO+ CD45RA- T cells. The origin of this receptor is a pool of human donors with HIV. The chain is built from TRBV7-6 and TRBJ1-2, with a possible D match to TRBD1 (5 bases). The CDR3 sequence is CASSLGRGGDGYTF. In DNA form, the CDR3 reads TGTGCCAGCAGCCTCGGACGGGGAGGGGACGGCTACACCTTC.